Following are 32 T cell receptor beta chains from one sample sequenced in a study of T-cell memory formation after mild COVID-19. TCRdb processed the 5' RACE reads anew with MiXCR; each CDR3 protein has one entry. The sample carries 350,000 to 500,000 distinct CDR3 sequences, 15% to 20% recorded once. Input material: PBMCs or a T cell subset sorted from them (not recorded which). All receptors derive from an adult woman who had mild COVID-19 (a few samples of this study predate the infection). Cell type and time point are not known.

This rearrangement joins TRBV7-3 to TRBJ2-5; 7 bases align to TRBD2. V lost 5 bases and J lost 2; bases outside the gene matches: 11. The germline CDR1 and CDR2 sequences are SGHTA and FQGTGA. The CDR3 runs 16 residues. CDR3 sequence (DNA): TGTGCCAGCAGCGTACTCGGTGGGGGGGAACAAGAGACCCAGTACTTC. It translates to CASSVLGGGEQETQYF. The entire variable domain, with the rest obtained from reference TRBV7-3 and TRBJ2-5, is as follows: GAGVSQTPSNKVTEKGKYVELRCDPISGHTALYWYRQSLGQGPEFLIYFQGTGAADDSGLPNDRFFAVRPEGSVSTLKIQRTERGDSAVYLCASSVLGGGEQETQYFGPGTRLLVL.

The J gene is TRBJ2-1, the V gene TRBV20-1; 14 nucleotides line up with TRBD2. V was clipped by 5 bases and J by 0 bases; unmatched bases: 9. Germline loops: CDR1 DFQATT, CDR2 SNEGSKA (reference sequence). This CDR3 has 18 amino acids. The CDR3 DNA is TGCAGTGCTCTCGGGACTAGCGGGGGCCATATCTCCTACAATGAGCAGTTCTTC. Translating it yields CSALGTSGGHISYNEQFF.

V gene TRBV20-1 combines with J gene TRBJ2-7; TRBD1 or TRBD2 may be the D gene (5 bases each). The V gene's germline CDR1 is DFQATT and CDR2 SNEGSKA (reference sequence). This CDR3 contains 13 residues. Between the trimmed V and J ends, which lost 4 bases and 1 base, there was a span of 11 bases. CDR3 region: CSATGRLSYEQYF. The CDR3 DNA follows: TGCAGTGCTACGGGGCGGTTATCCTACGAGCAGTACTTC.

CDR3 sequence reads: CSVGRQQGAGANVLTF. CDR3 sequence (DNA): TGCAGCGTAGGACGCCAACAGGGGGCTGGGGCCAACGTCCTGACTTTC. The V gene is TRBV29-1, the J gene TRBJ2-6; 8 positions match TRBD1. This CDR3 has 16 residues. J gave up 2 bases and V 6 bases, and 9 bases lay outside the gene matches. CDR1 and CDR2 from the germline V gene are SQVTM and ANQGSEA.

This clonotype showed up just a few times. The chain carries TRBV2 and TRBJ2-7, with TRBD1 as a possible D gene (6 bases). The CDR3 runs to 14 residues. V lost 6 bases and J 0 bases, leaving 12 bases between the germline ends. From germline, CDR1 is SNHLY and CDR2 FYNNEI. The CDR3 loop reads CASRPGVHSYEQYF. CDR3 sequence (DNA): TGTGCCAGCAGACCAGGGGTCCACTCCTACGAGCAGTACTTC.

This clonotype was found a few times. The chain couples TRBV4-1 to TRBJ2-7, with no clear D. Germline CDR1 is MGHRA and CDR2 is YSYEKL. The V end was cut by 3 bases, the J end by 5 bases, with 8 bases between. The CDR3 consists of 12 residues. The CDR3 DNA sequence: TGCGCCAGCAGCCACGGTGGCAACGAGCAGTACTTC. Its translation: CASSHGGNEQYF.

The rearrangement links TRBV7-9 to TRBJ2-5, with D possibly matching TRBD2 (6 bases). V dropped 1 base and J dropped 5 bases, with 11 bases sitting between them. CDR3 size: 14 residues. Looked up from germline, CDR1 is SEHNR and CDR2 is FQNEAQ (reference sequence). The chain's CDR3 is CASSLVGGTETQYF. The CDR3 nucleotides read TGTGCCAGCAGCTTAGTCGGAGGGACGGAGACCCAGTACTTC. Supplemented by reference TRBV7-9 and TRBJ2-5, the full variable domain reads DTGVSQNPRHKITKRGQNVTFRCDPISEHNRLYWYRQTLGQGPEFLTYFQNEAQLEKSRLLSDRFSAERPKGSFSTLEIQRTEQGDSAMYLCASSLVGGTETQYFGPGTRLLVL.

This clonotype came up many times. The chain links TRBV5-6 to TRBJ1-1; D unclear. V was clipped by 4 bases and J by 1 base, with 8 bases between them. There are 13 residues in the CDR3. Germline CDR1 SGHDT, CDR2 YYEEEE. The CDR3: CASSRAKNTEAFF. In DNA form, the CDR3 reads TGTGCCAGCAGCCGCGCTAAGAACACTGAAGCTTTCTTT.

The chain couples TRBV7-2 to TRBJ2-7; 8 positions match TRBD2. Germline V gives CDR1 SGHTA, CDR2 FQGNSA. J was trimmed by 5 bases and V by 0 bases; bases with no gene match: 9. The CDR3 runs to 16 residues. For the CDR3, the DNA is TGTGCCAGCAGCTTAGCCGCTAGCGGGTTCTCTCACGAGCAGTACTTC. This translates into CASSLAASGFSHEQYF.

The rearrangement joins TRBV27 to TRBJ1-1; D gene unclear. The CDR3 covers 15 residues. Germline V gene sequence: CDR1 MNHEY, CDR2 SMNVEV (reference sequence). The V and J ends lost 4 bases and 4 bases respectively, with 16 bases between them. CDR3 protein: CASSSGSTGVTEAFF. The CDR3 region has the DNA TGTGCCAGCAGTTCGGGTAGCACGGGCGTCACTGAAGCTTTCTTT.

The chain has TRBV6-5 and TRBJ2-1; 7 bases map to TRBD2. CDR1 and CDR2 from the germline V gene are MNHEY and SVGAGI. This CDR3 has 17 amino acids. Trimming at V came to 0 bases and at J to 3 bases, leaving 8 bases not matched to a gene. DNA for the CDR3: TGTGCCAGCAGTTACTCGAGGCGAGCGGGACTCTACAATGAGCAGTTCTTC. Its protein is CASSYSRRAGLYNEQFF.

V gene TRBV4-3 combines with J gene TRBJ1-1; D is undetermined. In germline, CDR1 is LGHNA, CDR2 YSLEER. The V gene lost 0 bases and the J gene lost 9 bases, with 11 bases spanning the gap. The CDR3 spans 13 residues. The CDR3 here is CASSQETSYKAFF. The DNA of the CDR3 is TGCGCCAGCAGCCAAGAAACTTCATACAAAGCTTTCTTT.

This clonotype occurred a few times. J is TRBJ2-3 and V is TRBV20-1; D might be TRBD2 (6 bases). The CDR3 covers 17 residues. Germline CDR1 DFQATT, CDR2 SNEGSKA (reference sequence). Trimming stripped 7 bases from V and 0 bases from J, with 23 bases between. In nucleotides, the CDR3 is TGCAGTGTCTCCCCCGCCCACGGGGGTTATAGCACAGATACGCAGTATTTT. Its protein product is CSVSPAHGGYSTDTQYF.

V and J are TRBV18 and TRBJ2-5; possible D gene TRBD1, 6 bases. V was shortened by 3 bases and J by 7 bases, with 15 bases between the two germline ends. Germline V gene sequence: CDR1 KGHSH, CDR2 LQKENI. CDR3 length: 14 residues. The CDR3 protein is CASSPDSSPWTQYF. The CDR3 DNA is TGTGCCAGCTCACCGGACAGCTCCCCTTGGACCCAGTACTTC.

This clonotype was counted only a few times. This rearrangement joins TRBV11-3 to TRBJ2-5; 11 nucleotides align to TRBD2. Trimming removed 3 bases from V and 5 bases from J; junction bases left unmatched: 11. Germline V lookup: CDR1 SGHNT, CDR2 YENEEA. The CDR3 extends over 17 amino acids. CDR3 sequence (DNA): TGTGCCAGCAGCTTGGACCCACTAGCGGGAGTAGAGGAGACCCAGTACTTC. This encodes CASSLDPLAGVEETQYF. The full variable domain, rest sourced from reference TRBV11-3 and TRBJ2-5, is EAGVVQSPRYKIIEKKQPVAFWCNPISGHNTLYWYLQNLGQGPELLIRYENEEAVDDSQLPKDRFSAERLKGVDSTLKIQPAELGDSAVYLCASSLDPLAGVEETQYFGPGTRLLVL.

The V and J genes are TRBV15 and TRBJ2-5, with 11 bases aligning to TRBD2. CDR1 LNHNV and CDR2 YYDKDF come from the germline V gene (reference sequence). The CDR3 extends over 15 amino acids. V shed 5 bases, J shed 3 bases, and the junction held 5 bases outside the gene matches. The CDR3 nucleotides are TGTGCCACCAGCCGTAGCGGGAGGGCCGAAGAGACCCAGTACTTC. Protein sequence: CATSRSGRAEETQYF.

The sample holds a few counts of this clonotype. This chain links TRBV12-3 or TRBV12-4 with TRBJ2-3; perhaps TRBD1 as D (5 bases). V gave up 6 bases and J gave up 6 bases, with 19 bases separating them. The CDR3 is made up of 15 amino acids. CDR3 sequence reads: CASSPLGARQDTQYF. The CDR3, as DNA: TGTGCCAGCAGCCCGCTAGGGGCCAGGCAGGATACGCAGTATTTT.

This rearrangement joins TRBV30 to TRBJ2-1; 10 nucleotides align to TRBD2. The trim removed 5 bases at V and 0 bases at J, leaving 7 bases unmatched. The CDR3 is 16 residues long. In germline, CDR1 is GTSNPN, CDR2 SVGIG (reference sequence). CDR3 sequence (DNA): TGTGCCTGGGATTTACTAGCGGGAAGCTCCTACAATGAGCAGTTCTTC. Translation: CAWDLLAGSSYNEQFF.

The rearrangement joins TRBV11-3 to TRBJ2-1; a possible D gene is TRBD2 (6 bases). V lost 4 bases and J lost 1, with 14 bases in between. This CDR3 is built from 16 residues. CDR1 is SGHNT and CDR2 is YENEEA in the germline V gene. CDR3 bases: TGTGCCAGCAGCTCGAGGGACGCGGGGTCCTACAATGAGCAGTTCTTC. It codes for CASSSRDAGSYNEQFF. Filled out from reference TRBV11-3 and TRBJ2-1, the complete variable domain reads EAGVVQSPRYKIIEKKQPVAFWCNPISGHNTLYWYLQNLGQGPELLIRYENEEAVDDSQLPKDRFSAERLKGVDSTLKIQPAELGDSAVYLCASSSRDAGSYNEQFFGPGTRLTVL.

CDR3 region: CASSLGRQVGYTF. In nucleotides, the CDR3 is TGTGCCAGCAGTTTAGGTCGACAAGTTGGCTACACCTTC. This rearrangement joins TRBV12-3 or TRBV12-4 to TRBJ1-2; D is ambiguous. The CDR3 spans 13 residues. V was cut by 1 base and J by 7 bases, with 10 bases left in between.

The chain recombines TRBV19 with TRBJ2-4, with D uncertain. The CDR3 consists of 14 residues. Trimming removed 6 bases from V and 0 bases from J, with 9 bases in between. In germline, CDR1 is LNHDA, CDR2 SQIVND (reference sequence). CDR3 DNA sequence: TGTGCCAGTAGACGCGTACTAGCCAAAAACATTCAGTACTTC. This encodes CASRRVLAKNIQYF.

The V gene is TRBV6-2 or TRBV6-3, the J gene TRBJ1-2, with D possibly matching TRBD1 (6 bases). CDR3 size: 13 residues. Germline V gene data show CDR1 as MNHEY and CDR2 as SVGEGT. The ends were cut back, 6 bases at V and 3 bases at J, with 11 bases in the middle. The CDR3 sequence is CASRGTPDYGYTF. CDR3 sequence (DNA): TGTGCCAGCAGAGGGACACCCGACTATGGCTACACCTTC.

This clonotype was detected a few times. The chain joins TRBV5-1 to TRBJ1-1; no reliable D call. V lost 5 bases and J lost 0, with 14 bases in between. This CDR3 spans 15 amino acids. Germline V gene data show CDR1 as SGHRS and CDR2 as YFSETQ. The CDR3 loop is CASRADLAMNTEAFF. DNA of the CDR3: TGCGCCAGCAGGGCCGACCTGGCCATGAACACTGAAGCTTTCTTT.

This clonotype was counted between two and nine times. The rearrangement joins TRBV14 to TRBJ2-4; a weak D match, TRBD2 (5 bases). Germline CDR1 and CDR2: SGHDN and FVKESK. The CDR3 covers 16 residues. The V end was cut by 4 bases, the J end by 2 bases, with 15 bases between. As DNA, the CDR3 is TGTGCCAGCAGCCGCGGGCTAGAGATTACCAAAAACATTCAGTACTTC. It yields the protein CASSRGLEITKNIQYF. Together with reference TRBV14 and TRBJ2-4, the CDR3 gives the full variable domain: EAGVTQFPSHSVIEKGQTVTLRCDPISGHDNLYWYRRVMGKEIKFLLHFVKESKQDESGMPNNRFLAERTGGTYSTLKVQPAELEDSGVYFCASSRGLEITKNIQYFGAGTRLSVL.

The CDR3 reads CASSPGTGINTIYF. The CDR3 region has the DNA TGTGCCAGCAGCCCCGGGACAGGGATAAACACCATATATTTT. The rearrangement joins TRBV7-6 to TRBJ1-3, with 9 bases aligning to TRBD1. CDR1 SGHVS and CDR2 FNYEAQ come from the germline V gene. The ends lost 5 bases at V and 6 bases at J; junction bases unmatched: 5. The CDR3 runs to 14 residues.

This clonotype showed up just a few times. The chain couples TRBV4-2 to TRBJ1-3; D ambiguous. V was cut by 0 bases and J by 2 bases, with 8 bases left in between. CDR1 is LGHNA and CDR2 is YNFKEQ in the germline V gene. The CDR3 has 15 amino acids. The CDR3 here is CASSQDRLAGNTIYF. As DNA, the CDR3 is TGTGCCAGCAGCCAAGATCGGCTCGCTGGAAACACCATATATTTT.

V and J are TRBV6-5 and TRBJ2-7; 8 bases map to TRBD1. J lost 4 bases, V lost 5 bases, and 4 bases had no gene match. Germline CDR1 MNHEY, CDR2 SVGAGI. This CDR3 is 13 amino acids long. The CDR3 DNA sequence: TGTGCCAGCAGTCCAGGGGGCTGGTACGAGCAGTACTTC. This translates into CASSPGGWYEQYF.

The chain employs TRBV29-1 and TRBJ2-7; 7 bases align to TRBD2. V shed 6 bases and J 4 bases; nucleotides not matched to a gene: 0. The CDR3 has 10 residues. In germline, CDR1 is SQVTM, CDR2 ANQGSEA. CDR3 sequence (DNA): TGCAGCGTGGGAGGGTACGAGCAGTACTTC. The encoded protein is CSVGGYEQYF.

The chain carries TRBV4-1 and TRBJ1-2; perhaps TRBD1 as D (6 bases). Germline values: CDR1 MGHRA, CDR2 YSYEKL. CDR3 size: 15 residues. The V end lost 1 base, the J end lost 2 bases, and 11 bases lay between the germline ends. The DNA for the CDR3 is TGCGCCAGCAGCCAAGTGGACAGTGGGAACTATGGCTACACCTTC. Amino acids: CASSQVDSGNYGYTF.

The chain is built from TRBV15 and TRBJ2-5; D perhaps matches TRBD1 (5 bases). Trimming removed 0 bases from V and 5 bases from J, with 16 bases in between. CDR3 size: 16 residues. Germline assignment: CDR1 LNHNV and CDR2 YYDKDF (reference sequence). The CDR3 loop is CATSRDPAGWGETQYF. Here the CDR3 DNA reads TGTGCCACCAGCAGAGATCCCGCAGGGTGGGGCGAGACCCAGTACTTC.

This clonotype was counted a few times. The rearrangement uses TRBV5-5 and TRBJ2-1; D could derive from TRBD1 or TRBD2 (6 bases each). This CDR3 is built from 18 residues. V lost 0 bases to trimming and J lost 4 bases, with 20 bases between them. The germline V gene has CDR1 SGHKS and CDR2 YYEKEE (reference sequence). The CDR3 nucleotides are TGTGCCAGCAGCTTGGCCGGCCTAGGGGGGACTCCGTACAATGAGCAGTTCTTC. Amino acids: CASSLAGLGGTPYNEQFF.

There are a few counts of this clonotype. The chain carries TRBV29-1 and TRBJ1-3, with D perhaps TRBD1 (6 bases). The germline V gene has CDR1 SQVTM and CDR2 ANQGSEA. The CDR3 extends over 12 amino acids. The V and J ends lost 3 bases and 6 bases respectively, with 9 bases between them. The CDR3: CSVEPGENTIYF. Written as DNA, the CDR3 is TGCAGCGTTGAGCCAGGGGAAAACACCATATATTTT.